These 32 T cell receptor beta chains originate from one sample sequenced in a study of memory CD4+ T cells and cytomegalovirus serostatus. Single viable CD3+CD4+CD8-CD45RO+ cells were sorted as the memory CD4+ T cells. Some clones are missing from TCRdb's copy, which holds only in-frame ones; the method was immunoSEQ multiplex PCR. The data show under 80,000 clones, around 80% seen once. The sequencing input was memory CD4+ T cells from blood. The receptors shown here come from an adult in good health and CMV-seropositive.

The chain carries TRBV5-1 and TRBJ2-2; 8 nucleotides match TRBD2. The CDR3 runs 15 residues. The J segment lost 7 bases and the V segment lost 0 bases, leaving 5 bases of the junction unmatched. Germline CDR1 is SGHRS and CDR2 is YFSETQ. The CDR3 here is CASSLDGRVVGELFF. In nucleotides, the CDR3 is TGCGCCAGCAGCTTGGACGGGAGGGTCGTCGGGGAGCTGTTTTTT.

The chain recombines TRBV30 with TRBJ2-5; the D call may be TRBD1 or TRBD2 (5 bases each). The CDR3 is 14 residues long. Germline CDR1 and CDR2: GTSNPN and SVGIG (reference sequence). V was shortened by 4 bases and J by 4 bases, with 16 bases between the two germline ends. The CDR3 loop reads CAWNAGSVGETQYF. The CDR3 DNA follows: TGTGCCTGGAATGCAGGGAGTGTGGGAGAGACCCAGTACTTC.

The chain is built from TRBV5-1 and TRBJ1-2; D unclear. The CDR3 has 13 amino acids. V lost 2 bases and J lost 4, with 9 bases in between. Per the germline V gene, CDR1 is SGHRS and CDR2 is YFSETQ. The CDR3 sequence: CASSFGSSYGYTF. CDR3 nucleotide sequence: TGCGCCAGCAGCTTCGGCAGTTCCTATGGCTACACCTTC.

The V gene is TRBV11-3, the J gene TRBJ1-2; 9 positions agree with TRBD1. V was pared by 0 bases and J by 8 bases, with 4 bases of the junction left unmatched. This CDR3 contains 14 residues. Germline V gene data show CDR1 as SGHNT and CDR2 as YENEEA. The CDR3: CASSLDGDRAGYTF. The CDR3 DNA reads as TGTGCCAGCAGCTTAGATGGGGACAGGGCAGGCTACACCTTC.

J is TRBJ2-7 and V is TRBV2; D possibly corresponds to TRBD2 (5 bases). Germline V lookup: CDR1 SNHLY, CDR2 FYNNEI. The CDR3 loop spans 14 amino acids. Trimming cost V 2 bases and J 4 bases, with 12 bases left between them. CDR3 residues: CASSEKRWVYEQYV. The CDR3 DNA is TGTGCCAGCAGTGAAAAGCGGTGGGTGTACGAGCAGTACGTC.

The J gene is TRBJ2-5, the V gene TRBV7-2, with 9 bases identical to TRBD2. The V gene's germline CDR1 is SGHTA and CDR2 FQGNSA. The CDR3 covers 15 residues. V lost 0 bases and J lost 5; bases outside the gene matches: 4. DNA for the CDR3: TGTGCCAGCAGCTTAGCCGGGACTAGCAGTGAGACCCAGTACTTC. Its translation: CASSLAGTSSETQYF.

J is TRBJ1-1 and V is TRBV15; unclear D gene. Germline values: CDR1 LNHNV, CDR2 YYDKDF (reference sequence). This CDR3 is 15 amino acids long. Trimming removed 1 base from V and 0 bases from J, with 9 bases in between. CDR3 sequence: CATSRVGGMNTEAFF. CDR3 in DNA: TGTGCCACCAGCAGAGTGGGAGGCATGAACACTGAAGCTTTCTTT.

As for this clone: Other DNA sequences of this sample code for an identical CDR3. The CDR3 DNA reads TGTGCCAGCAGCTTACCCGATCAGCCCCAGCATTTT. It is translated as CASSLPDQPQHF. This chain uses TRBV7-9 with TRBJ1-5; no firm D call. Germline CDR1 is SEHNR and CDR2 is FQNEAQ (reference sequence). This CDR3 comprises 12 residues. Between the trimmed V and J ends, which lost 2 bases and 5 bases, there was a span of 4 bases.

The V gene is TRBV11-2, the J gene TRBJ2-5; 7 bases map to TRBD1. CDR3 length equals 16 residues. Germline loops: CDR1 SGHAT, CDR2 FQNNGV. The V and J ends lost 2 bases and 5 bases, in that order; junction bases with no gene match: 11. The CDR3 bases are TGTGCCAGCAGCTTAAATCCGGGACAGCCTCGGGAGACCCAGTACTTC. Translated: CASSLNPGQPRETQYF.

The chain combines TRBV6-4 with TRBJ2-1; 9 bases fit TRBD2. The junction had 8 bases not matched to a gene; V was cut back by 5 bases and J by 0 bases. The CDR3 length is 17 residues. Germline CDR1 reads MRHNA; CDR2 reads SNTAGT. This chain's CDR3 is CASSRALSGSSYNEQFF. DNA of the CDR3: TGTGCCAGCAGTCGAGCCCTTAGCGGGAGCTCCTACAATGAGCAGTTCTTC.

The V call is TRBV6-6, the J call TRBJ1-1, with D unresolved. Trimming took off 5 bases at V and 0 bases at J, with 13 bases between the two ends. The V gene's germline CDR1 is MNHNY and CDR2 SVGAGI (reference sequence). The length of the CDR3 is 15 residues. The CDR3: CASSPPRVVNTEAFF. DNA of the CDR3: TGTGCCAGCAGTCCACCTCGCGTAGTGAACACTGAAGCTTTCTTT.

The chain combines TRBV11-2 with TRBJ1-5; tentative D call: TRBD1 (6 bases). CDR1 and CDR2 (germline): SGHAT, FQNNGV. CDR3 length: 14 residues. V was shortened by 5 bases and J by 5 bases, with 13 bases between the two germline ends. The CDR3 bases are TGTGCCAGCAGCGGGGGGGCAGGGGATCAGCCCCAGCATTTT. Translating gives CASSGGAGDQPQHF.

This clone was observed a handful of times. The chain uses TRBV30 and TRBJ2-1; 11 bases match TRBD2. The CDR3 covers 15 residues. CDR1 is GTSNPN and CDR2 is SVGIG in the germline V gene (reference sequence). V lost 4 bases and J lost 3; bases outside the gene matches: 5. The CDR3, as DNA: TGTGCCTGGACCTTCGGGACTAGCGGCTACAATGAGCAGTTCTTC. Its translation: CAWTFGTSGYNEQFF.

The chain recombines TRBV28 with TRBJ1-1; 9 bases agree with TRBD1. The trim removed 11 bases at V and 0 bases at J, leaving 4 bases unmatched. This CDR3 is built from 13 residues. CDR1 MDHEN and CDR2 SYDVKM come from the germline V gene. CDR3 sequence reads: CAGTGRLNTEAFF. The CDR3 DNA is TGTGCCGGGACAGGGAGATTGAACACTGAAGCTTTCTTT.

J is TRBJ2-3 and V is TRBV19; D is uncertain. Germline-derived CDR1 and CDR2 are LNHDA and SQIVND (reference sequence). Trimming removed 6 bases at V and 1 base at J, with 8 bases between. CDR3 length equals 13 residues. Here the CDR3 reads CASRRAGTDTQYF. CDR3 DNA sequence: TGTGCCAGTAGAAGGGCAGGCACAGATACGCAGTATTTT.

This CDR3 is CAISERQTDGYTF. CDR3 bases: TGTGCCATCAGTGAAAGACAGACCGATGGCTACACCTTC. This sequence joins TRBV10-3 and TRBJ1-2; TRBD1 might be the D (5 bases). The CDR3 covers 13 residues. The V gene lost 3 bases and the J gene lost 6 bases, with 11 bases spanning the gap. CDR1 is ENHRY and CDR2 is SYGVKD in the germline V gene.

The chain joins TRBV5-1 to TRBJ2-1, with D tentatively TRBD2 (7 bases). CDR1 is SGHRS, CDR2 YFSETQ, per germline. Trimming stripped 2 bases from V and 2 bases from J, with 14 bases between. This CDR3 region has 16 residues. This CDR3 reads CASSFQGGAAYNEQFF. CDR3 sequence (DNA): TGCGCCAGCAGCTTCCAAGGGGGGGCTGCCTACAATGAGCAGTTCTTC.

V usage is TRBV5-1 and J usage is TRBJ2-3; 13 bases are a match to TRBD2. V trimming: 4 bases; J trimming: 5 bases; junction bases outside the gene matches: 4. Germline loops: CDR1 SGHRS, CDR2 YFSETQ. The length of the CDR3 is 15 residues. CDR3 protein: CASSTGLAGRDTQYF. The CDR3 region has the DNA TGCGCCAGCAGCACGGGACTAGCGGGGAGAGATACGCAGTATTTT.

This clone was seen only a few times. The chain joins TRBV5-1 to TRBJ1-1; possibly TRBD1 for D (5 bases). CDR3 length: 11 amino acids. V lost 7 bases and J 4 bases, leaving 8 bases between the germline ends. In germline, CDR1 is SGHRS, CDR2 YFSETQ. The CDR3 protein is CASPDSTEAFF. The CDR3 DNA reads as TGCGCCAGCCCAGACAGCACTGAAGCTTTCTTT.

The chain employs TRBV5-1 and TRBJ1-6; TRBD1 matches at 7 bases. Germline CDR1 is SGHRS and CDR2 is YFSETQ. Losses at the gene ends were 4 bases for V and 6 bases for J; bases not matched to a gene: 7. The CDR3 is made up of 15 amino acids. The chain's CDR3 is CASSEGQTSNSPLHF. The CDR3 nucleotides read TGCGCCAGCAGCGAGGGACAGACATCTAATTCACCCCTCCACTTT.

The chain is built from TRBV11-2 and TRBJ1-3; D is unclear. Germline V CDR1 and CDR2: SGHAT, FQNNGV. Trimming removed 1 base at V and 4 bases at J, with 5 bases between. This CDR3 is 13 amino acids long. DNA of the CDR3: TGTGCCAGCAGCTTAGGTCTGGGAAACACCATATATTTT. It codes for CASSLGLGNTIYF.

The chain is built from TRBV6-6 and TRBJ1-1, with unresolved D. The CDR3 covers 12 residues. The ends were cut back, 7 bases at V and 5 bases at J, with 11 bases in the middle. CDR1 MNHNY and CDR2 SVGAGI come from the germline V gene (reference sequence). The CDR3 sequence is CASTLGGTEAFF. The CDR3 DNA reads as TGTGCCAGCACCCTGGGCGGGACTGAAGCTTTCTTT.

The chain couples TRBV28 to TRBJ1-5, with a weak D call TRBD1 (5 bases). Germline V gene lookup returns CDR1 MDHEN and CDR2 SYDVKM. CDR3 length: 15 residues. V shed 3 bases and J shed 1 base, with 10 bases lying between them. The CDR3 nucleotides read TGTGCCAGCAGTTTTCCGGGGCCGAGCAATCAGCCCCAGCATTTT. Amino acid sequence: CASSFPGPSNQPQHF.

The chain combines TRBV5-4 with TRBJ1-2; D remains unclear. The CDR3 runs 14 residues. Trimming shortened V by 4 bases and J by 4 bases, and 14 bases separated the two germline ends. CDR1 is SGHNT, CDR2 YYREEE, per germline (reference sequence). The CDR3 loop reads CASSRFGAAYGYTF. CDR3 coding DNA: TGTGCCAGCAGCCGATTCGGAGCTGCCTATGGCTACACCTTC.

The chain has TRBV6-4 and TRBJ2-2, with D maybe TRBD2 (5 bases). Germline CDR1 is MRHNA and CDR2 is SNTAGT. The CDR3 totals 16 residues. V lost 0 bases to trimming and J lost 3 bases, with 11 bases between them. Here the CDR3 reads CASSDSGFGDTGELFF. The CDR3 DNA follows: TGTGCCAGCAGTGACTCTGGTTTCGGGGACACCGGGGAGCTGTTTTTT.

The J gene is TRBJ1-2, the V gene TRBV6-1; 8 bases match TRBD1. V shed 3 bases and J 2 bases; nucleotides not matched to a gene: 5. CDR1 is MNHNS, CDR2 SASEGT, per germline. This CDR3 comprises 15 residues. CDR3 protein: CASSDRTGRNYGYTF. The CDR3 nucleotides read TGTGCCAGCAGTGACAGGACAGGGAGGAACTATGGCTACACCTTC.

The rearrangement joins TRBV6-1 to TRBJ1-5; 7 positions match TRBD1. The CDR3 consists of 13 residues. Trimming cost V 8 bases and J 6 bases; bases outside gene matches: 7. CDR1 is MNHNS and CDR2 is SASEGT in the germline V gene. Here the CDR3 reads CASRRGQGQPQHF. DNA for the CDR3: TGTGCCAGCCGGAGGGGGCAAGGTCAGCCCCAGCATTTT.

The chain recombines TRBV19 with TRBJ1-1; the D gene is possibly TRBD1 (5 bases). Between the trimmed V and J ends, which lost 3 bases and 4 bases, there was a span of 9 bases. The CDR3 has 13 residues. The V gene's germline CDR1 is LNHDA and CDR2 SQIVND (reference sequence). Here the CDR3 DNA reads TGTGCCAGTAGTATCTCAACAGGCACTGAAGCTTTCTTT. Protein sequence: CASSISTGTEAFF. The full variable domain, its missing parts supplied by reference TRBV19 and TRBJ1-1, is DGGITQSPKYLFRKEGQNVTLSCEQNLNHDAMYWYRQDPGQGLRLIYYSQIVNDFQKGDIAEGYSVSREKKESFPLTVTSAQKNPTAFYLCASSISTGTEAFFGQGTRLTVV.

This chain links TRBV5-1 with TRBJ1-1, with D tentatively TRBD1 (6 bases). The CDR3 covers 16 residues. Trimming took off 0 bases at V and 0 bases at J, with 12 bases between the two ends. Germline CDR1 reads SGHRS; CDR2 reads YFSETQ. In nucleotides, the CDR3 is TGCGCCAGCAGCTTGGCCCGGGACAACCTGAACACTGAAGCTTTCTTT. As protein: CASSLARDNLNTEAFF. Filled out from reference TRBV5-1 and TRBJ1-1, the complete variable domain reads KAGVTQTPRYLIKTRGQQVTLSCSPISGHRSVSWYQQTPGQGLQFLFEYFSETQRNKGNFPGRFSGRQFSNSRSEMNVSTLELGDSALYLCASSLARDNLNTEAFFGQGTRLTVV.

The rearrangement joins TRBV2 to TRBJ2-7; a weak D match, TRBD2 (5 bases). The germline V gene has CDR1 SNHLY and CDR2 FYNNEI. This CDR3 is 13 amino acids long. Trimming shortened V by 4 bases and J by 2 bases, and 9 bases separated the two germline ends. CDR3 residues: CASSVETTYEQYF. The CDR3 nucleotides read TGTGCCAGCAGTGTGGAGACTACCTACGAGCAGTACTTC.

V is TRBV14 and J is TRBJ2-5; possible D gene TRBD1, 6 bases. V was clipped by 4 bases and J by 0 bases, with 12 bases between them. The CDR3 length is 15 residues. Looked up from germline, CDR1 is SGHDN and CDR2 is FVKESK. The CDR3, as DNA: TGTGCCAGCAGCCCCGGACAGTACAACCAAGAGACCCAGTACTTC. It translates to CASSPGQYNQETQYF.

This chain joins TRBV6-5 and TRBJ2-1; TRBD2 aligns across 9 bases. CDR1 is MNHEY and CDR2 is SVGAGI in the germline V gene. J gave up 7 bases and V 5 bases, and 9 bases lay outside the gene matches. The CDR3 is made up of 15 amino acids. CDR3 sequence (DNA): TGTGCCAGCAGTCAACTAGCGGGCGTCCGTAATGAGCAGTTCTTC. It yields the protein CASSQLAGVRNEQFF.